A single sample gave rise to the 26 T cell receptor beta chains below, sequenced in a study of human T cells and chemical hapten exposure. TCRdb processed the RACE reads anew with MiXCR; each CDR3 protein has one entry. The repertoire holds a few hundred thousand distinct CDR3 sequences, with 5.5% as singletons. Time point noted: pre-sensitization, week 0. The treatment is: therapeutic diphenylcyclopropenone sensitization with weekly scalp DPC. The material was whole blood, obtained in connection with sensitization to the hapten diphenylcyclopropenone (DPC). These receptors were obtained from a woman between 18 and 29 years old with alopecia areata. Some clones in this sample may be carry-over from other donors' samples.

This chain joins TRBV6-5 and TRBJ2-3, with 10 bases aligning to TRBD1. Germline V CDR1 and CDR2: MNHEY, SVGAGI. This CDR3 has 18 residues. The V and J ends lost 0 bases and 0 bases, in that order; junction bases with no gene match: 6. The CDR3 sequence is CASSYSTGGFTSTDTQYF. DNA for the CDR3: TGTGCCAGCAGTTACTCGACAGGGGGCTTTACCAGCACAGATACGCAGTATTTT.

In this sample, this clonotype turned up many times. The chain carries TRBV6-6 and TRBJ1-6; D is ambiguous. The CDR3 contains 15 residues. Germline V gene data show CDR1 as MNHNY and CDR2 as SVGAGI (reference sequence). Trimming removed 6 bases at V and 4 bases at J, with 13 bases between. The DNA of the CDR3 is TGTGCCAGCAGCCCCGTCACGGGTTATAATTCACCCCTCCACTTT. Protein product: CASSPVTGYNSPLHF.

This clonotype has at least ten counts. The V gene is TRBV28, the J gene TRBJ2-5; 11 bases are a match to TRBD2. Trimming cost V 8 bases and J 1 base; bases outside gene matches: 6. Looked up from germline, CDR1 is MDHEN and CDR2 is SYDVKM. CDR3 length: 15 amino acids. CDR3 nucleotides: TGTGCCAGCGTACCCGGGACTAGCGGCCAAGAGACCCAGTACTTC. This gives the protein CASVPGTSGQETQYF. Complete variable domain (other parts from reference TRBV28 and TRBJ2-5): DVKVTQSSRYLVKRTGEKVFLECVQDMDHENMFWYRQDPGLGLRLIYFSYDVKMKEKGDIPEGYSVSREKKERFSLILESASTNQTSMYLCASVPGTSGQETQYFGPGTRLLVL.

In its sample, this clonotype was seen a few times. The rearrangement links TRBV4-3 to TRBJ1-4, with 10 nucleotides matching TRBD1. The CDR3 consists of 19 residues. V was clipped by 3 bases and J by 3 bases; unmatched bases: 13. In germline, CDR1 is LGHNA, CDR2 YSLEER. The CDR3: CASSHYRQGASGANEKLFF. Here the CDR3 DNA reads TGCGCCAGCAGCCACTACCGACAGGGGGCATCGGGGGCTAATGAAAAACTGTTTTTT.

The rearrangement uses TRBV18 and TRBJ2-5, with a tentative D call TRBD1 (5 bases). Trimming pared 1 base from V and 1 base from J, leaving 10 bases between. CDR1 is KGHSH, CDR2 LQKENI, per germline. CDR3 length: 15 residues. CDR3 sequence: CASSPLGHSQETQYF. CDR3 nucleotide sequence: TGTGCCAGCTCACCACTCGGACACTCCCAAGAGACCCAGTACTTC.

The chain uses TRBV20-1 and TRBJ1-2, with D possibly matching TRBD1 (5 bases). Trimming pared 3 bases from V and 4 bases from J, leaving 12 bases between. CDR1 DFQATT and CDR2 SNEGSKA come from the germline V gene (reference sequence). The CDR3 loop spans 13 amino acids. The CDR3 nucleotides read TGCAGTGCTAGTCAACGACAGCGCTATGGCTACACCTTC. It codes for CSASQRQRYGYTF.

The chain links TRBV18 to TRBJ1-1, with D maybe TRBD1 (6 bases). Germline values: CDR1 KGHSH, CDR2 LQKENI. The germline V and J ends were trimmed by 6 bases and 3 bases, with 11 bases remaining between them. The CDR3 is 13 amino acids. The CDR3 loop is CASSSHRDTEAFF. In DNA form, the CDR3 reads TGTGCCAGCTCGTCCCACAGGGACACTGAAGCTTTCTTT.

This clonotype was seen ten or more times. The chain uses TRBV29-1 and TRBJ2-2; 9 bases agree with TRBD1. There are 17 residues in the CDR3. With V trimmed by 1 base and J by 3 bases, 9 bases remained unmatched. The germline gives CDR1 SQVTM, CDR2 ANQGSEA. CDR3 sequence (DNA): TGCAGCGTTGAAGTTGTCATTGGGGACAGGGACACCGGGGAGCTGTTTTTT. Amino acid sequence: CSVEVVIGDRDTGELFF.

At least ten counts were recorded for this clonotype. This CDR3 reads CASSLMGGAEAFF. CDR3 sequence (DNA): TGCGCCAGCAGCTTGATGGGGGGAGCTGAAGCTTTCTTT. The V call is TRBV5-1, the J call TRBJ1-1; D might be TRBD1 (5 bases). V shed 1 base and J shed 6 bases, with 10 bases lying between them. This CDR3 spans 13 amino acids. Germline V gene lookup returns CDR1 SGHRS and CDR2 YFSETQ.

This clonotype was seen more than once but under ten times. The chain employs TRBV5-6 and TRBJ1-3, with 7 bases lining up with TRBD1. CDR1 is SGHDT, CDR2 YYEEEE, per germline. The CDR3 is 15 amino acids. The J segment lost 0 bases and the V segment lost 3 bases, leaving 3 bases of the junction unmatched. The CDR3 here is CASSWRQGSGNTIYF. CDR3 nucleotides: TGTGCCAGCAGCTGGCGACAGGGCTCTGGAAACACCATATATTTT.

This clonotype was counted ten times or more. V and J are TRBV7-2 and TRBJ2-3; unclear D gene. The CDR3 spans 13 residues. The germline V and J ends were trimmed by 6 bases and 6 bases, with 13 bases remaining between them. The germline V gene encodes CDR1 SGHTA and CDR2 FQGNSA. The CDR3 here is CASSFRNADTQYF. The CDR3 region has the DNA TGTGCCAGCAGTTTCCGGAACGCCGATACGCAGTATTTT.

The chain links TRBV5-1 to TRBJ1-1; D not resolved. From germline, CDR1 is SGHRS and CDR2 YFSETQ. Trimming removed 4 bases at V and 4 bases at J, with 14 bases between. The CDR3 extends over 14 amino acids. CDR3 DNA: TGCGCCAGCAGCCCGGACGGGGATGCCACTGAAGCTTTCTTT. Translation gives CASSPDGDATEAFF.

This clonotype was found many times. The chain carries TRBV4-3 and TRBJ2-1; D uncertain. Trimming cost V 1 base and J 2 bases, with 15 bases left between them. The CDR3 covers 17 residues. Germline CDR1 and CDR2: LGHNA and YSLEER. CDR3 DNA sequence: TGCGCCAGCAGCCAAGGTAGATCGGGTGGGACCTACAATGAGCAGTTCTTC. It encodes CASSQGRSGGTYNEQFF.

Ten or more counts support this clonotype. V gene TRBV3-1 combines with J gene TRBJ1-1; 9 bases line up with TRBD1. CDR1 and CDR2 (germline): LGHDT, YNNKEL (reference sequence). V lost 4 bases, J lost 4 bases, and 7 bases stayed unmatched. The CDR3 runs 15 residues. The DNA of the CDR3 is TGTGCCAGCAGCCCTCCTTCGGGACAGGGCACTGAAGCTTTCTTT. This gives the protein CASSPPSGQGTEAFF.

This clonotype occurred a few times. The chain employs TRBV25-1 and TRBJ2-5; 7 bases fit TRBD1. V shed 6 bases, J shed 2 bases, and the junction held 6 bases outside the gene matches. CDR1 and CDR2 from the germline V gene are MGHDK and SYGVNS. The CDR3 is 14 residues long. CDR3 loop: CASSLGQNQETQYF. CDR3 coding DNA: TGTGCCAGCAGCCTGGGACAGAATCAAGAGACCCAGTACTTC.

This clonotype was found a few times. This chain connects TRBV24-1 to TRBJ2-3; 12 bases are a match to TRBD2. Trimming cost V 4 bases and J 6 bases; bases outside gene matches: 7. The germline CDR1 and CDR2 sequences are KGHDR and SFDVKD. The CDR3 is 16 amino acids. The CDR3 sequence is CATSDYTSGGSDTQYF. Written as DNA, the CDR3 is TGTGCCACCAGTGACTACACTAGCGGGGGGTCGGATACGCAGTATTTT.

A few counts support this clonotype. The CDR3 sequence: CASALARVGSPLHF. The CDR3 DNA reads as TGTGCCAGCGCTTTGGCTAGGGTCGGTTCACCCCTCCACTTT. The chain couples TRBV12-3 or TRBV12-4 to TRBJ1-6, with D hard to call. This CDR3 spans 14 amino acids. V dropped 8 bases and J dropped 9 bases, with 17 bases sitting between them.

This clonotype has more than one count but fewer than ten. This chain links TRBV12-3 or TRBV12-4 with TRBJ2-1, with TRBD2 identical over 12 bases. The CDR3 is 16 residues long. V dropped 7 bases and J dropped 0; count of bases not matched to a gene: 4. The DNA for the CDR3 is TGTGCCAGCACTAGCGGGGGGGACATCTCCTACAATGAGCAGTTCTTC. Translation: CASTSGGDISYNEQFF.

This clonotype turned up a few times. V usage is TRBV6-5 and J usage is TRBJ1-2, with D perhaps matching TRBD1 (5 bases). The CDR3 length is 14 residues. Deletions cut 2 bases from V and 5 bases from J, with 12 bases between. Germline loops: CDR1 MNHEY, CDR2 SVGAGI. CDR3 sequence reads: CASSYGDGLYGYTF. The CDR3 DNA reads TGTGCCAGCAGTTACGGGGACGGACTATATGGCTACACCTTC.

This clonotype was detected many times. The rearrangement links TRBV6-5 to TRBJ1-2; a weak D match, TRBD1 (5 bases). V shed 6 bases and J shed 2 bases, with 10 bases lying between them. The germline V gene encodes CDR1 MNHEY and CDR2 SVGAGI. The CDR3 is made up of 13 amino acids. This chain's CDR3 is CASSQGLNYGYTF. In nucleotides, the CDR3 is TGTGCCAGCAGCCAGGGCCTCAACTATGGCTACACCTTC.

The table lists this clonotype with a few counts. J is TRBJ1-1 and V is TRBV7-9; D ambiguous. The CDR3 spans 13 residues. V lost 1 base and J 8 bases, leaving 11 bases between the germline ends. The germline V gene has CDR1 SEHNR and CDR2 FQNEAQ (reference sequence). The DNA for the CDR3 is TGTGCCAGCAGCTTAGGGTTACAAGGGGAAGCTTTCTTT. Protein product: CASSLGLQGEAFF. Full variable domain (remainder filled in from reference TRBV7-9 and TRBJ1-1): DTGVSQNPRHKITKRGQNVTFRCDPISEHNRLYWYRQTLGQGPEFLTYFQNEAQLEKSRLLSDRFSAERPKGSFSTLEIQRTEQGDSAMYLCASSLGLQGEAFFGQGTRLTVV.

CDR3 DNA sequence: TGTGCCATCAGTGATGGACAGGGAGGGAGCTATGGCTACACCTTC. Residues: CAISDGQGGSYGYTF. The chain recombines TRBV10-3 with TRBJ1-2; 8 bases are shared with TRBD1. V lost 3 bases to trimming and J lost 4 bases; unmatched junction nucleotides: 7. The CDR3 is 15 amino acids. Germline CDR1 and CDR2: ENHRY and SYGVKD.

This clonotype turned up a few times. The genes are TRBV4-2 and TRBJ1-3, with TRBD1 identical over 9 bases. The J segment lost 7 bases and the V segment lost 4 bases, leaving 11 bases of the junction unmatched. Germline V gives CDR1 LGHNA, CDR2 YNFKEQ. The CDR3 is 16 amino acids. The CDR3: CASSPHRGQGRNTIYF. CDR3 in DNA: TGTGCCAGCAGCCCTCATCGGGGACAGGGTCGGAACACCATATATTTT.

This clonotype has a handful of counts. CDR3 sequence: CASSYSDQGVNSPLHF. As DNA, the CDR3 is TGTGCCAGCAGTTACTCTGATCAGGGGGTTAATTCACCCCTCCACTTT. J is TRBJ1-6 and V is TRBV6-2 or TRBV6-3; 7 nucleotides align to TRBD1. The CDR3 extends over 16 amino acids. Germline-derived CDR1 and CDR2 are MNHEY and SVGEGT. V was clipped by 0 bases and J by 6 bases; unmatched bases: 5.

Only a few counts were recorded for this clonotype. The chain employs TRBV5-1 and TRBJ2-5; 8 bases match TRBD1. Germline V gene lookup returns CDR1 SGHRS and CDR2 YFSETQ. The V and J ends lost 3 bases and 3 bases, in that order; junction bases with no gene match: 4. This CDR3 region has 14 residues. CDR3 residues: CASSSPDREETQYF. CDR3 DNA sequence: TGCGCCAGCAGCTCCCCGGACAGGGAAGAGACCCAGTACTTC.

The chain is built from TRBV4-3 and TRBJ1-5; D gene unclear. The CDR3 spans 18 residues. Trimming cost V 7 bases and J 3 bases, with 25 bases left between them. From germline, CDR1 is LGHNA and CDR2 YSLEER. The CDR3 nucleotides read TGCGCCAGCACCCCCATGAGGGAGACCAGCCGGAACAATCAGCCCCAGCATTTT. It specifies CASTPMRETSRNNQPQHF.